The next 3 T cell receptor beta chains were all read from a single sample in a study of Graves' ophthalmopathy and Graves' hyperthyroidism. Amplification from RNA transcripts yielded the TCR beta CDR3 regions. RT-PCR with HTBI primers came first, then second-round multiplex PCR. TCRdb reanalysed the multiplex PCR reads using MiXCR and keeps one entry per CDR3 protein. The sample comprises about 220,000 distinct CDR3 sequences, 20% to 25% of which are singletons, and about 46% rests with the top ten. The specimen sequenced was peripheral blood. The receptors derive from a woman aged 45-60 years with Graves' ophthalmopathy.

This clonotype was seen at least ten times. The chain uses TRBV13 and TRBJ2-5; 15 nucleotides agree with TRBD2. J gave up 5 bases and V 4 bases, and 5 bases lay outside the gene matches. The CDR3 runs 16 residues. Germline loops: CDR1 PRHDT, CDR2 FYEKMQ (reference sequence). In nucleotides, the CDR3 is TGTGCCAGCAGCTCGGGACTAGCGGGAGGCCGGGAGACCCAGTACTTC. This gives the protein CASSSGLAGGRETQYF.

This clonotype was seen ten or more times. For the CDR3, the DNA is TGTGCCAGTAGTCGAACAGGGATCGGAGAGACCCAGTACTTC. Encoded protein: CASSRTGIGETQYF. The chain employs TRBV19 and TRBJ2-5; tentative D call: TRBD1 (6 bases). The V gene's germline CDR1 is LNHDA and CDR2 SQIVND (reference sequence). The germline V and J ends were trimmed by 5 bases and 4 bases, with 14 bases remaining between them. This CDR3 spans 14 amino acids.

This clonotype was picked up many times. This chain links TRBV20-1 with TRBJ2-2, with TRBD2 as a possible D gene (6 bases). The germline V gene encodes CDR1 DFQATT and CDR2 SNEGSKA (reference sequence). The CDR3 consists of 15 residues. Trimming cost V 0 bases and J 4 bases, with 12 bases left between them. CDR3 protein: CSARDPGSATGELFF. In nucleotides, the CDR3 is TGCAGTGCTAGAGATCCCGGGAGTGCCACCGGGGAGCTGTTTTTT.